The clone carrying this TCR beta chain was seen at least ten times. In TCRdb, the reads were re-called with MiXCR into one record per CDR3 protein. The sample shows a few hundred thousand distinct CDR3 sequences, over 8% of them seen only once. The source of the sample is a study of T cell repertoires in cytomegalovirus infection. About the study: Evidence of both CMV infection and a matching HLA type came from public TCR beta signatures.

V lost 0 bases, J lost 8 bases, and 5 bases lay in between. CDR3 size: 12 residues. CDR1 is SGHTA and CDR2 is FQGNSA in the germline V gene. Sequencing was done on a sample of PBMCs. The V and J genes are TRBV7-2 and TRBJ2-1; D call uncertain. The receptor's source is a human donor in good health (CMV status not recorded). Some clones in this sample may be carry-over from other donors' samples. CDR3 DNA sequence: TGTGCCAGCAGCTTAGCGGTTCATGAGCAGTTCTTC. Its protein is CASSLAVHEQFF.